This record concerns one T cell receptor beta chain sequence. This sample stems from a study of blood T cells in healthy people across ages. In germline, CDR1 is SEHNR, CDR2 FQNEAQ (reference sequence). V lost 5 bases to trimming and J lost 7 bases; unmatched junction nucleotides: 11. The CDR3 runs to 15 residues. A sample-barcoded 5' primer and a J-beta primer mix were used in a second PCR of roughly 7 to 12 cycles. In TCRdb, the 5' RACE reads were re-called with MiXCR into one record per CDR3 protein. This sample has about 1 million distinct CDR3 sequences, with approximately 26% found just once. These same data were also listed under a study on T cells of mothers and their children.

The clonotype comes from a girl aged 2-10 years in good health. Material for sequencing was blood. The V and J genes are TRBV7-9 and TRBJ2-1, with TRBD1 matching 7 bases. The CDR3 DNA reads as TGTGCCAGCAGCCCGCCGGGACAGACGCTTAATGAGCAGTTCTTC. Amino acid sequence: CASSPPGQTLNEQFF.